This entry is about one TCR beta chain. The sample comes from a study of CD8+CD57+ T cells in acquired aplastic anemia. Study-level background: An average of roughly 3 ug of DNA was obtained from sorted CD4+ and CD8+ cells.

Losses at the gene ends were 6 bases for V and 4 bases for J; bases not matched to a gene: 4. The germline gives CDR1 SNHLY, CDR2 FYNNEI. The CDR3 spans 14 residues. Before being chosen for sequencing, patients had shown CD8+CD57+ cell expansion by flow cytometry. For CDR3 and TCR beta VDJ profiling, genomic DNA was the template used. In TCRdb, the reads were re-called with MiXCR into one record per CDR3 protein. The sample carries just over 200,000 distinct CDR3 sequences, less than 75% recorded once. The rearrangement links TRBV2 to TRBJ2-7; 12 bases agree with TRBD1. The material sequenced was sorted CD4+, CD8+, or CD8+CD57+ T cells (not recorded which) from PBMCs. The clonotype originates from a human donor with aplastic anemia. The CDR3 DNA is TGTGCCAGCAGCTGGGACAGGGGGCAATACGAGCAGTACTTC. Translating gives CASSWDRGQYEQYF.